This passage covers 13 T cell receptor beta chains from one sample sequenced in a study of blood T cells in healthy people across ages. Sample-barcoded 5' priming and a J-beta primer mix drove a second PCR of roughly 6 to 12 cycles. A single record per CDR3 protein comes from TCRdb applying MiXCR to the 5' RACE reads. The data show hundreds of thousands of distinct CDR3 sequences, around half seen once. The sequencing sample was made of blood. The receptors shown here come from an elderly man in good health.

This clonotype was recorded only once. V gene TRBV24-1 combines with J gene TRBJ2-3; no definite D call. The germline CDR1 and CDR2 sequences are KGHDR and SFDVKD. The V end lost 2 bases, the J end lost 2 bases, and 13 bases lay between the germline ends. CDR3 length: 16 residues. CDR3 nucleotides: TGTGCCACCAGTGATTACAAGGATCCCTACACAGATACGCAGTATTTT. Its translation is CATSDYKDPYTDTQYF.

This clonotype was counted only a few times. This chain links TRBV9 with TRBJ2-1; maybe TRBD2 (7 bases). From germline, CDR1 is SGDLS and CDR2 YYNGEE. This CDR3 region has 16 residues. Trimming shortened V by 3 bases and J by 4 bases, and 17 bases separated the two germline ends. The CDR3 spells CASSAWGGQIYNEQFF. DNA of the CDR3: TGTGCCAGCAGCGCTTGGGGGGGACAAATATACAATGAGCAGTTCTTC.

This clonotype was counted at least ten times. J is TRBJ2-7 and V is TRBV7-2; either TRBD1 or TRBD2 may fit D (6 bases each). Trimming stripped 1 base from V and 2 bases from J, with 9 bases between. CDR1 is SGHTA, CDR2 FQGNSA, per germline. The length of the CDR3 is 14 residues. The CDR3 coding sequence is TGTGCCAGCAGCTTAGACGGGGGCCCCTACGAGCAGTACTTC. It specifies CASSLDGGPYEQYF.

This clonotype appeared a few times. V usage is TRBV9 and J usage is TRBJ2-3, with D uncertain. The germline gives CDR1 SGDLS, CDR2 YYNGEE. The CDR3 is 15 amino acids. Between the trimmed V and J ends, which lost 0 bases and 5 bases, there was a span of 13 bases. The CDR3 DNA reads TGTGCCAGCAGCGTAGTGGGTAGGGCTGGAGATACGCAGTATTTT. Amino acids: CASSVVGRAGDTQYF. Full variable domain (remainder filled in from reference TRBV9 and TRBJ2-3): DSGVTQTPKHLITATGQRVTLRCSPRSGDLSVYWYQQSLDQGLQFLIQYYNGEERAKGNILERFSAQQFPDLHSELNLSSLELGDSALYFCASSVVGRAGDTQYFGPGTRLTVL.

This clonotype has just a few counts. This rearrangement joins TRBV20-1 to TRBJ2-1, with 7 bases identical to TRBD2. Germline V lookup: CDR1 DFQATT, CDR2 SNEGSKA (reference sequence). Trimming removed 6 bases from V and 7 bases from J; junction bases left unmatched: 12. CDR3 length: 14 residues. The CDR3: CSAPPRGSRNEQFF. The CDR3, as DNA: TGCAGTGCACCCCCCCGCGGGAGTAGGAATGAGCAGTTCTTC.

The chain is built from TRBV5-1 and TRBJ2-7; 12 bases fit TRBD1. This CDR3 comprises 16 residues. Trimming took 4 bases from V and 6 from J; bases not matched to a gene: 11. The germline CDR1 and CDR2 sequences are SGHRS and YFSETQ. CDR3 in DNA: TGCGCCAGCAGCCCCGGGACAGGGGGCGGAATTCTCGAGCAGTACTTC. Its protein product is CASSPGTGGGILEQYF. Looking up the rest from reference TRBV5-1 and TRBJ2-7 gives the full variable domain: KAGVTQTPRYLIKTRGQQVTLSCSPISGHRSVSWYQQTPGQGLQFLFEYFSETQRNKGNFPGRFSGRQFSNSRSEMNVSTLELGDSALYLCASSPGTGGGILEQYFGPGTRLTVT.

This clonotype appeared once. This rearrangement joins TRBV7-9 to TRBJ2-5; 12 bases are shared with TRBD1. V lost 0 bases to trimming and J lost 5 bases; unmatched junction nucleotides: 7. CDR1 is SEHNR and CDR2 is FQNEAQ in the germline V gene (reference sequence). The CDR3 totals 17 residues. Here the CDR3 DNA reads TGTGCCAGCAGCTTAGCTAGGGGACAGGGGGCCGGCGAGACCCAGTACTTC. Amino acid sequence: CASSLARGQGAGETQYF.

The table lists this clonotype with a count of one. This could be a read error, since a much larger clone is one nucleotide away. The CDR3 reads CASSLQGDAPLHF. CDR3 coding DNA: TGTGCCAGCAGTTTACAGGGAGATGCACCCCTCCACTTT. J is TRBJ1-6 and V is TRBV12-3 or TRBV12-4; perhaps TRBD1 as D (5 bases). The CDR3 is 13 residues long. Trimming removed 2 bases at V and 11 bases at J, with 10 bases between.

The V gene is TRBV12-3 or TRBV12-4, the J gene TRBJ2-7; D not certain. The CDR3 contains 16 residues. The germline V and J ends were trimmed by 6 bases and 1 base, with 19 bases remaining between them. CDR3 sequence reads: CASRTEDRFYSYEQYF. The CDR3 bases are TGTGCCAGCAGGACCGAGGATAGATTCTATTCCTACGAGCAGTACTTC.

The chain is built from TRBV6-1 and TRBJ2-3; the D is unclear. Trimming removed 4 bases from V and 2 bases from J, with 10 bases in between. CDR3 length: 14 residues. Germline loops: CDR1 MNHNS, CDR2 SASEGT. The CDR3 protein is CASSVGRNTDTQYF. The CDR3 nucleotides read TGTGCCAGCAGTGTCGGTAGGAACACAGATACGCAGTATTTT.

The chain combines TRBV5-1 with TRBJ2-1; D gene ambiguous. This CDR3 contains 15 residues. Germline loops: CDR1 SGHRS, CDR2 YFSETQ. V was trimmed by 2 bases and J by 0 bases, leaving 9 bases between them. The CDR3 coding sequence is TGCGCCAGCAGCTTCGGCGCCAGCTCCTACAATGAGCAGTTCTTC. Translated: CASSFGASSYNEQFF.

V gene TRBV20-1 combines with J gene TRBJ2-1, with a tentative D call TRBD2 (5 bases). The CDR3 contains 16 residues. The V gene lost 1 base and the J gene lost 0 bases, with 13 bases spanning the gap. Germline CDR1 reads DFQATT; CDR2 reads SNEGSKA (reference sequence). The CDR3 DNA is TGCAGTGCTAGAGGCTCGGGGAGATTCTCCTACAATGAGCAGTTCTTC. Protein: CSARGSGRFSYNEQFF.

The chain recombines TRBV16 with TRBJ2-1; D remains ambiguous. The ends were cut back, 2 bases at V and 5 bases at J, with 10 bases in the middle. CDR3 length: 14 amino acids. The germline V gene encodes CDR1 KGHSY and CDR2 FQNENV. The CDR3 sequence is CASSQAVSNNEQFF. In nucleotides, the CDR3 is TGTGCCAGCAGCCAAGCGGTTAGCAACAATGAGCAGTTCTTC.